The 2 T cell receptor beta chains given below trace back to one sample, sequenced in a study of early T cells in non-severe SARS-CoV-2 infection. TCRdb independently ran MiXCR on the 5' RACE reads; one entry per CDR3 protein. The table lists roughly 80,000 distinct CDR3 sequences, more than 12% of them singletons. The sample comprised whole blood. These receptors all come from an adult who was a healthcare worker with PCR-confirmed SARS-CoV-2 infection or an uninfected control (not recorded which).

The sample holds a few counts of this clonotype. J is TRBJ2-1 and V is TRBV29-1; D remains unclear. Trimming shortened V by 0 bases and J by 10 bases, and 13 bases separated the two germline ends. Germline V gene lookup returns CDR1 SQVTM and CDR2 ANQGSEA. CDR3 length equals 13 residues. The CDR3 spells CSVEDLPPGEQFF. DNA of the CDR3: TGCAGCGTTGAAGATCTCCCACCCGGGGAGCAGTTCTTC.

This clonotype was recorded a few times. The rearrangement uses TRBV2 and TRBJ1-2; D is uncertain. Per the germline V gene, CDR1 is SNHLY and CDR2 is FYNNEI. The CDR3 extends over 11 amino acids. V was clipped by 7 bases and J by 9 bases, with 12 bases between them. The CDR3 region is CASTGSSSYTF. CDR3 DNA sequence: TGTGCCAGCACGGGGAGTAGCAGCTACACCTTC.